These 9 T cell receptor beta chains were all obtained from the same sample, sequenced in a study of CD8+ T cells in alopecia areata listed by TCRdb under 2018. Preparation of the library involved the immunoSEQ multiplex PCR assay. To provide template for TCR sequencing, every sample had RNA extracted and reverse transcribed into cDNA. Imported from immuneACCESS, the table was reduced by TCRdb to in-frame sequences with V and J called. These copies leave out some clones; in studies compared against another copy, an unresolved V gene accounts for under half, and the cause of the remainder is not known. The sample contains roughly 120,000 clones, less than 70% of them found a single time. The top ten constitute about 3% of the sample. Sequencing used CD4+ T cells sorted from blood. These receptors were obtained from a human donor in good health.

The table lists this clone with a few counts. This chain uses TRBV29-1 with TRBJ1-2; the D is unclear. Germline V gene lookup returns CDR1 SQVTM and CDR2 ANQGSEA. The ends were cut back, 4 bases at V and 8 bases at J, with 8 bases in the middle. The CDR3 sequence is 10 residues long. The CDR3 bases are TGCAGCGTTGCGGACGGAGGCTACACCTTC. Translating it yields CSVADGGYTF.

The V gene is TRBV6-1, the J gene TRBJ1-2; D gene ambiguous. Trimming removed 2 bases at V and 9 bases at J, with 10 bases between. The CDR3 is 12 amino acids. The germline V gene has CDR1 MNHNS and CDR2 SASEGT. The CDR3: CASSESTDSYTF. For the CDR3, the DNA is TGTGCCAGCAGTGAATCAACTGATAGCTACACCTTC.

This clone was seen only once. This chain connects TRBV6-5 to TRBJ1-1; 7 nucleotides agree with TRBD1. This CDR3 comprises 15 residues. The junction had 10 bases not matched to a gene; V was cut back by 2 bases and J by 7 bases. Germline values: CDR1 MNHEY, CDR2 SVGAGI. CDR3 in DNA: TGTGCCAGCAGTTACCACCAAACAGGGGCGATTGAAGCTTTCTTT. Translating gives CASSYHQTGAIEAFF.

The gene calls are TRBV25-1 and TRBJ2-1, with no clear D. Trimming cost V 0 bases and J 9 bases, with 9 bases left between them. The CDR3 spans 13 residues. Looked up from germline, CDR1 is MGHDK and CDR2 is SYGVNS. CDR3 DNA: TGTGCCAGCAGTGAATATATATTAGGTGAGCAGTTCTTC. Translated: CASSEYILGEQFF.

CDR3 in amino acids: CAWTTGSGYTF. The CDR3 DNA follows: TGTGCCTGGACAACAGGGTCCGGCTACACCTTC. This chain joins TRBV30 and TRBJ1-2; a possible D gene is TRBD1 (6 bases). V shed 4 bases and J shed 8 bases, with 11 bases lying between them. This CDR3 has 11 residues. Per germline, CDR1 GTSNPN and CDR2 SVGIG (reference sequence). Full variable domain (outside the CDR3, taken from reference TRBV30 and TRBJ1-2): SQTIHQWPATLVQPVGSPLSLECTVEGTSNPNLYWYRQAAGRGLQLLFYSVGIGQISSEVPQNLSASRPQDRQFILSSKKLLLSDSGFYLCAWTTGSGYTFGSGTRLTVV.

CDR3 sequence (DNA): TGTGCCAGCAGCCCGGGACGGACCCAAGAGACCCAGTACTTC. This gives the protein CASSPGRTQETQYF. The chain carries TRBV11-2 and TRBJ2-5; either TRBD1 or TRBD2 may supply D (5 bases each). Germline CDR1 is SGHAT and CDR2 is FQNNGV. The V end was cut by 5 bases, the J end by 1 base, with 11 bases between. CDR3 length equals 14 residues.

CDR3 bases: TGTGCCAGCAGCAAGGGACGGATGAACACTGAAGCTTTCTTT. Translation: CASSKGRMNTEAFF. The chain employs TRBV5-6 and TRBJ1-1, with D perhaps matching TRBD1 (5 bases). V lost 4 bases and J 0 bases, leaving 10 bases between the germline ends. The germline V gene has CDR1 SGHDT and CDR2 YYEEEE. The CDR3 extends over 14 amino acids.

J is TRBJ2-3 and V is TRBV29-1, with D perhaps TRBD2 (6 bases). Germline V gene data show CDR1 as SQVTM and CDR2 as ANQGSEA. The CDR3 length is 13 residues. V was clipped by 5 bases and J by 6 bases, with 15 bases between them. This CDR3 is CSVTGPGEDTQYF. The CDR3 nucleotides are TGCAGCGTTACCGGGCCGGGGGAGGATACGCAGTATTTT.

The chain is built from TRBV2 and TRBJ2-2; perhaps TRBD1 as D (5 bases). Germline V CDR1 and CDR2: SNHLY, FYNNEI. The CDR3 consists of 13 residues. The ends were cut back, 4 bases at V and 4 bases at J, with 7 bases in the middle. DNA for the CDR3: TGTGCCAGCAGTGCACAGGTCACCGGGGAGCTGTTTTTT. It encodes CASSAQVTGELFF. The entire variable domain, with the rest obtained from reference TRBV2 and TRBJ2-2, is as follows: EPEVTQTPSHQVTQMGQEVILRCVPISNHLYFYWYRQILGQKVEFLVSFYNNEISEKSEIFDDQFSVERPDGSNFTLKIRSTKLEDSAMYFCASSAQVTGELFFGEGSRLTVL.